These 10 T cell receptor beta chains were all obtained from the same sample, sequenced in a study of blood T cell repertoires in COVID-19. TCRdb's copy holds only in-frame clones and misses some; the assay was immunoSEQ multiplex PCR. There are some 99,000 clones in the sample; around 80% occur only once, and less than 5% lies in the top ten. Sequenced material: peripheral blood. Source of these receptors: a human donor in a cohort sampled during active or convalescent COVID-19.

The rearrangement joins TRBV18 to TRBJ2-1; 9 bases align to TRBD2. This CDR3 has 18 amino acids. Germline V lookup: CDR1 KGHSH, CDR2 LQKENI. The J segment lost 0 bases and the V segment lost 6 bases, leaving 12 bases of the junction unmatched. In DNA, the CDR3 is TGTGCCAGCTCCCCTACATTAGCGGGGGCAAACTCCTACAATGAGCAGTTCTTC. It specifies CASSPTLAGANSYNEQFF.

The V call is TRBV24-1, the J call TRBJ2-7; 7 nucleotides agree with TRBD1. After removal of 3 bases from V and 4 bases from J, the junction contained 8 bases not matched to a gene. In germline, CDR1 is KGHDR, CDR2 SFDVKD. CDR3 length: 15 residues. The CDR3 is CATSDPRQGFYEQYF. CDR3 sequence (DNA): TGTGCCACCAGTGATCCGAGACAGGGTTTTTACGAGCAGTACTTC.

The chain links TRBV9 to TRBJ2-7; TRBD1 agrees at 9 bases. This CDR3 has 15 amino acids. Germline trimming cut 0 bases from V and 3 bases from J; bases unmatched to any gene: 4. Germline V gene sequence: CDR1 SGDLS, CDR2 YYNGEE. CDR3 in DNA: TGTGCCAGCAGCGTAGAGGGACAGGGAGGCTACGAGCAGTACTTC. It translates to CASSVEGQGGYEQYF.

The chain employs TRBV6-2 or TRBV6-3 and TRBJ2-5, with 7 bases fitting TRBD1. V was clipped by 2 bases and J by 1 base; unmatched bases: 1. CDR1 MNHEY and CDR2 SVGEGT come from the germline V gene. The CDR3 length is 14 residues. The CDR3 spells CASSYGTAQETQYF. The CDR3 nucleotides read TGTGCCAGCAGTTACGGGACAGCCCAAGAGACCCAGTACTTC.

Here the CDR3 DNA reads TGTGCCAGCAGTGCCTCTCGGGGGGGATCTGAAGCTTTCTTT. Protein: CASSASRGGSEAFF. The chain combines TRBV6-2 or TRBV6-3 with TRBJ1-1; possibly TRBD1 for D (5 bases). From germline, CDR1 is MNHEY and CDR2 SVGEGT. The CDR3 has 14 amino acids. V was shortened by 5 bases and J by 6 bases, with 16 bases between the two germline ends.

The gene calls are TRBV6-4 and TRBJ2-3; tentative D call: TRBD1 (6 bases). CDR3 length: 14 residues. The germline V gene encodes CDR1 MRHNA and CDR2 SNTAGT. The ends were cut back, 3 bases at V and 6 bases at J, with 13 bases in the middle. CDR3 protein: CASSEKGQGDTQYF. The CDR3 bases are TGTGCCAGCAGTGAAAAAGGCCAGGGGGATACGCAGTATTTT.

This clone turned up a few times. The chain has TRBV4-3 and TRBJ2-1; 7 positions agree with TRBD2. This CDR3 is built from 17 residues. Trimming at V came to 1 base and at J to 9 bases, leaving 15 bases not matched to a gene. CDR1 is LGHNA, CDR2 YSLEER, per germline. The CDR3 bases are TGCGCCAGCAGCCAAGTCCTCCCGGCGGGGGTAATCTCTGAGCAGTTCTTC. This codes for CASSQVLPAGVISEQFF.

This clone turned up a few times. The chain joins TRBV19 to TRBJ2-3, with D tentatively TRBD2 (5 bases). Germline V gives CDR1 LNHDA, CDR2 SQIVND (reference sequence). The CDR3 loop spans 14 amino acids. Trimming shortened V by 1 base and J by 4 bases, and 9 bases separated the two germline ends. The CDR3 spells CASSIGGSADTQYF. The DNA for the CDR3 is TGTGCCAGTAGTATAGGAGGGTCCGCAGATACGCAGTATTTT.

The chain couples TRBV10-3 to TRBJ2-5, with D unresolved. This CDR3 has 15 residues. Per the germline V gene, CDR1 is ENHRY and CDR2 is SYGVKD. V shed 6 bases and J shed 4 bases, with 18 bases lying between them. For the CDR3, the DNA is TGTGCCATCAGGAAGAGTGGTGAGGTACGAGAGACCCAGTACTTC. Protein product: CAIRKSGEVRETQYF.

The chain employs TRBV6-6 and TRBJ2-1; 7 bases line up with TRBD1. The V segment lost 6 bases and the J segment 12 bases; nucleotides outside the gene matches: 8. Germline assignment: CDR1 MNHNY and CDR2 SVGAGI (reference sequence). The CDR3 length is 12 residues. CDR3 nucleotides: TGTGCCAGCAGCCCACAGGGGACATGGCAGTTCTTC. Its translation: CASSPQGTWQFF.